This entry concerns a single T cell receptor (beta chain). The entry originates in a study of siplizumab effects on memory and regulatory T cells. Profiled with immunoSEQ multiplex PCR; TCRdb holds only in-frame clones, not every one. The repertoire has 65,000 to 85,000 clones, 93% of them found once; the top ten carry 4.5% to 6.5%. This CDR3 spans 16 amino acids. The germline V gene has CDR1 MNHEY and CDR2 SMNVEV (reference sequence). V shed 4 bases, J shed 6 bases, and the junction held 9 bases outside the gene matches. The specimen was CD8+ T cells sorted from blood. This rearrangement joins TRBV27 to TRBJ2-3, with 11 nucleotides matching TRBD2. The sequence derives from a human donor in good health. The CDR3 DNA is TGTGCCAGCAGTTCCCTACTAGCGGGGGTACGGGATACGCAGTATTTT. Its protein product is CASSSLLAGVRDTQYF.